This TCR beta chain was identified in a study of glioma-infiltrating T cells. Study at large: About a million peripheral T cells were targeted at about 4.5- to 11-fold coverage.

Germline lookup yields CDR1 DFQATT and CDR2 SNEGSKA (reference sequence). The CDR3 runs to 13 residues. With 0 bases removed from V and 8 bases from J, the gap between germline ends came to 11 bases. On this clonotype: A much larger clone sits a single nucleotide away, making a read error possible.

TCR alpha and beta CDR3 regions were amplified from RNA using iRepertoire nested multiplex PCR. MiXCR, applied by TCRdb to the multiplex PCR reads, yields one record per CDR3 protein. Of 300,000 to 400,000 distinct CDR3 sequences in the sample, roughly two fifths are singletons; the top ten hold more than 10%. This TCR was recovered from a human donor with low-grade glioma or glioblastoma, undergoing nonglioma brain surgery, or in good health (not recorded which). The rearrangement uses TRBV20-1 and TRBJ2-1; D is perhaps TRBD2 (5 bases). Material for sequencing was glioma tissue, nonneoplastic brain tissue, or PBMCs (not recorded which). DNA of the CDR3: TGCAGTGCTAGAGATGTTGCCGGGGATGAGCAGTTCTTC. Protein: CSARDVAGDEQFF.